The entry below gives a single TCR beta chain sequence along with its context. In the original workflow: Amplification from reference gene primers served as the basis for estimated nucleated cell counts. Generated by immunoSEQ multiplex PCR, the TCRdb table keeps only in-frame clones and is missing some. The DNA was the basis for D and trimming; V, J and clone size are from that table. The sample lists 250,000 to 350,000 clones, around 88% seen once, with roughly 14% in the top ten. This sample was included in a study of blood T cell repertoires in COVID-19. The overall study: Researchers got acute and convalescent COVID-19 samples from the United States, Italy and Spain. Sources were T cells, B-cell-depleted T cells, or PBMCs; the material itself was cDNA or gDNA.

Those enrolled in Seattle joined during active infection and were followed longitudinally afterward. V was clipped by 3 bases and J by 2 bases; unmatched bases: 4. From germline, CDR1 is SGHTA and CDR2 FQGNSA. CDR3 size: 15 residues. The receptor comes from a woman aged 70-85 years with COVID-19, enrolled during active disease. Material for sequencing was peripheral blood. The chain uses TRBV7-2 and TRBJ1-2, with 9 nucleotides matching TRBD1. The CDR3 is CASSFQTGGNYGYTF. The CDR3 region has the DNA TGTGCCAGCAGCTTCCAAACAGGGGGCAACTATGGCTACACCTTC.